Listed here is a single TCR beta chain. Its antigen is not identified. Looked up from germline, CDR1 is MNHEY and CDR2 is SMNVEV (reference sequence). V lost 8 bases, J lost 0 bases, and 17 bases stayed unmatched. CDR3 length equals 19 residues. TCRdb recomputed calls from the RT-PCR reads with MiXCR, one row per CDR3 protein. Here the sample spans around 790,000 distinct CDR3 sequences, around 21% being singletons. The sample comes from a study of response to subunit inactivated influenza vaccine. Findings and caveats of the study: Authors suggested seasonal influenza vaccinations each recruit few new T cells.

V is TRBV27 and J is TRBJ1-4; 8 positions match TRBD1. The input for sequencing was PBMCs from blood, taken 4 to 6 days after vaccination. This TCR derives from a man between 50 and 59 years old who received an inactivated influenza vaccine. CDR3: CASETDRDRIPPTNEKLFF. As DNA, the CDR3 is TGTGCCAGCGAGACAGACCGGGACAGGATCCCTCCAACTAATGAAAAACTGTTTTTT.